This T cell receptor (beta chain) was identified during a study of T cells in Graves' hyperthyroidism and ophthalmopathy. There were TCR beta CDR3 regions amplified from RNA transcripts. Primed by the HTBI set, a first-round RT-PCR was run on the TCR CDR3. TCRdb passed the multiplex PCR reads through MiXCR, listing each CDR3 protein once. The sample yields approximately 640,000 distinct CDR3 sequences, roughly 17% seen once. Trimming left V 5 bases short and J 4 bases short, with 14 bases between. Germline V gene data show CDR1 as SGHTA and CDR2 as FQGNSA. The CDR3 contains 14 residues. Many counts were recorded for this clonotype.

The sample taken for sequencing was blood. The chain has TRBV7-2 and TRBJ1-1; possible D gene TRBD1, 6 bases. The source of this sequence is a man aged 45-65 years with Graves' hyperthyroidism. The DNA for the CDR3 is TGTGCCAGCAGCCCCCGGGGGGGGGCCACTGAAGCTTTCTTT. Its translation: CASSPRGGATEAFF.